These 24 T cell receptor beta chains originate from one sample sequenced in a study of T cells in Graves' hyperthyroidism and ophthalmopathy. The source material, RNA transcripts, was used to amplify TCR beta CDR3 regions. RT-PCR in the first round (using the HTBI primer set) targeted the TCR CDR3. Each CDR3 protein gets one entry after TCRdb re-called the multiplex PCR reads with MiXCR. The sample contains around 690,000 distinct CDR3 sequences, roughly 17% of which appear only once. The specimen was blood. These receptors originate from a man aged 45 to 65 with Graves' hyperthyroidism.

This clonotype was seen a handful of times. This chain connects TRBV25-1 to TRBJ1-1, with D possibly matching TRBD1 (5 bases). Germline CDR1 reads MGHDK; CDR2 reads SYGVNS. The length of the CDR3 is 15 residues. With 4 bases removed from V and 7 bases from J, the gap between germline ends came to 19 bases. CDR3 nucleotide sequence: TGTGCCAGCAGTGTCTCGGGACTGCAAGCTGGTGAAGCTTTCTTT. The encoded protein is CASSVSGLQAGEAFF.

This clonotype has at least ten counts. The rearrangement uses TRBV20-1 and TRBJ2-1; TRBD2 might be the D (6 bases). Per the germline V gene, CDR1 is DFQATT and CDR2 is SNEGSKA (reference sequence). Trimming shortened V by 1 base and J by 8 bases, and 18 bases separated the two germline ends. The CDR3 is 15 residues long. CDR3 coding DNA: TGCAGTGCTAGAGCCATAGCGGAGAAGAGGGATGAGCAGTTCTTC. Translated, it gives CSARAIAEKRDEQFF.

This clonotype appeared a few times. The chain couples TRBV29-1 to TRBJ1-2; weak D call: TRBD1 (5 bases). V gave up 4 bases and J gave up 5 bases, with 17 bases separating them. Germline V lookup: CDR1 SQVTM, CDR2 ANQGSEA. There are 14 residues in the CDR3. The chain's CDR3 is CSVGMAGMGYGYTF. The CDR3 nucleotides read TGCAGCGTTGGGATGGCAGGGATGGGGTATGGCTACACCTTC. Variable domain in full (rest from reference TRBV29-1 and TRBJ1-2): SAVISQKPSRDICQRGTSLTIQCQVDSQVTMMFWYRQQPGQSLTLIATANQGSEATYESGFVIDKFPISRPNLTFSTLTVSNMSPEDSSIYLCSVGMAGMGYGYTFGSGTRLTVV.

Details on this clonotype: The conserved phenylalanine or tryptophan is not found at the CDR3 terminus, so this likely reflects a read error. The chain couples TRBV28 to TRBJ1-5; tentative D call: TRBD1 (6 bases). The germline V gene has CDR1 MDHEN and CDR2 SYDVKM. The V end lost 8 bases, the J end lost 3 bases, and 14 bases lay between the germline ends. The CDR3 length is 14 residues. The chain's CDR3 is CASARDIDNQPQHS. Here the CDR3 DNA reads TGTGCCAGCGCCCGGGACATAGACAATCAGCCCCAGCATTCT.

This clonotype was found a few times. V is TRBV12-3 or TRBV12-4 and J is TRBJ2-5; D unclear. The CDR3 spans 13 residues. Trimming left V 7 bases short and J 1 base short, with 10 bases between. The DNA of the CDR3 is TGTGCCAGCACAACACGTATCCAAGAGACCCAGTACTTC. As protein: CASTTRIQETQYF.

This clonotype was seen many times. The chain employs TRBV28 and TRBJ2-1; 14 nucleotides agree with TRBD2. The CDR3 spans 16 residues. CDR1 MDHEN and CDR2 SYDVKM come from the germline V gene. Trimming cost V 5 bases and J 7 bases; bases outside gene matches: 7. The CDR3 region is CASSRLAGGPVNEQFF. CDR3 nucleotide sequence: TGTGCCAGCAGTCGACTAGCGGGAGGGCCTGTGAATGAGCAGTTCTTC. Looking up the rest from reference TRBV28 and TRBJ2-1 gives the full variable domain: DVKVTQSSRYLVKRTGEKVFLECVQDMDHENMFWYRQDPGLGLRLIYFSYDVKMKEKGDIPEGYSVSREKKERFSLILESASTNQTSMYLCASSRLAGGPVNEQFFGPGTRLTVL.

This clonotype was detected ten times or more. CDR3 in amino acids: CASSLRSGDNSPLHF. CDR3 in DNA: TGTGCCAGCAGCCTCCGGTCAGGGGATAATTCACCCCTCCACTTT. J is TRBJ1-6 and V is TRBV7-9; the D gene is possibly TRBD1 (6 bases). The CDR3 loop spans 15 amino acids. CDR1 is SEHNR, CDR2 FQNEAQ, per germline (reference sequence). V lost 5 bases and J 5 bases, leaving 13 bases between the germline ends.

This clonotype was recorded many times. This rearrangement joins TRBV2 to TRBJ2-5; a possible D gene is TRBD2 (6 bases). V was cut by 7 bases and J by 1 base, with 16 bases left in between. CDR1 and CDR2 (germline): SNHLY, FYNNEI. CDR3 size: 15 residues. CDR3: CASKLNSGVQETQYF. CDR3 nucleotides: TGTGCCAGCAAGCTTAATAGCGGAGTCCAAGAGACCCAGTACTTC.

This clonotype was counted at least ten times. The chain joins TRBV27 to TRBJ2-1; the match to TRBD2 covers 8 bases. The ends lost 3 bases at V and 7 bases at J; junction bases unmatched: 2. CDR1 is MNHEY, CDR2 SMNVEV, per germline (reference sequence). The CDR3 loop spans 13 amino acids. The CDR3 DNA reads as TGTGCCAGCAGTTTGGCTAGCGGGAATGAGCAGTTCTTC. It encodes CASSLASGNEQFF.

This clonotype was counted at least ten times. This rearrangement joins TRBV6-2 or TRBV6-3 to TRBJ2-7; D not certain. V lost 8 bases and J 3 bases, leaving 17 bases between the germline ends. Looked up from germline, CDR1 is MNHEY and CDR2 is SVGEGT. The CDR3 sequence is 14 residues long. This CDR3 reads CASGKSPPRYEQYF. CDR3 DNA: TGTGCCAGCGGAAAATCTCCCCCTCGCTACGAGCAGTACTTC.

This clonotype has ten or more counts. This rearrangement joins TRBV6-1 to TRBJ1-4; no clear D. The CDR3 runs 14 residues. V was shortened by 6 bases and J by 5 bases, with 13 bases between the two germline ends. Germline lookup yields CDR1 MNHNS and CDR2 SASEGT. CDR3 sequence (DNA): TGTGCCAGCAGAGTAGGAAACACAAATGAAAAACTGTTTTTT. This encodes CASRVGNTNEKLFF.

This chain joins TRBV7-9 and TRBJ1-1; a weak D match, TRBD1 (5 bases). Germline assignment: CDR1 SEHNR and CDR2 FQNEAQ (reference sequence). The CDR3 runs 14 residues. The ends were cut back, 1 base at V and 4 bases at J, with 10 bases in the middle. CDR3 loop: CASSLEGLFTEAFF. CDR3 DNA: TGTGCCAGCAGCTTAGAGGGGTTGTTCACTGAAGCTTTCTTT.

This clonotype was recorded at least ten times. This chain uses TRBV7-9 with TRBJ2-7; a possible D gene is TRBD1 (6 bases). From germline, CDR1 is SEHNR and CDR2 FQNEAQ (reference sequence). The ends were cut back, 4 bases at V and 5 bases at J, with 9 bases in the middle. CDR3 size: 12 residues. The CDR3 nucleotides are TGTGCCAGCAGCTCACAGGGTCACGAGCAGTACTTC. It specifies CASSSQGHEQYF.

This clonotype was counted many times. J is TRBJ2-1 and V is TRBV6-6; tentative D call: TRBD2 (6 bases). The germline V and J ends were trimmed by 0 bases and 5 bases, with 11 bases remaining between them. This CDR3 is 15 amino acids long. Germline assignment: CDR1 MNHNY and CDR2 SVGAGI (reference sequence). CDR3 DNA: TGTGCCAGCAGTTACTCACTAGCCGAAGACAATGAGCAGTTCTTC. Translation: CASSYSLAEDNEQFF.

This clonotype was seen many times. The chain combines TRBV3-1 with TRBJ1-2; tentative D call: TRBD1 (5 bases). Germline V gene lookup returns CDR1 LGHDT and CDR2 YNNKEL (reference sequence). V was clipped by 4 bases and J by 5 bases, with 14 bases between them. The CDR3 is made up of 14 amino acids. CDR3 protein: CASSLRDRRYGYTF. The CDR3 DNA sequence: TGTGCCAGCAGCCTCCGCGACAGAAGGTATGGCTACACCTTC. The full variable domain, in which reference TRBV3-1 and TRBJ1-2 provide the parts outside the CDR3, is DTAVSQTPKYLVTQMGNDKSIKCEQNLGHDTMYWYKQDSKKFLKIMFSYNNKELIINETVPNRFSPKSPDKAHLNLHINSLELGDSAVYFCASSLRDRRYGYTFGSGTRLTVV.

The chain employs TRBV27 and TRBJ2-7; 10 bases match TRBD2. The V and J ends lost 5 bases and 0 bases, in that order; junction bases with no gene match: 7. CDR1 MNHEY and CDR2 SMNVEV come from the germline V gene (reference sequence). The CDR3 loop spans 16 amino acids. CDR3 nucleotides: TGTGCCAGCAGTCCCCGACTAGCGGGTACCTCCTACGAGCAGTACTTC. Encoded protein: CASSPRLAGTSYEQYF.

The table lists this clonotype with many counts. The chain has TRBV24-1 and TRBJ1-1; D is ambiguous. V dropped 1 base and J dropped 0 bases, with 2 bases sitting between them. Germline V gives CDR1 KGHDR, CDR2 SFDVKD. The CDR3 runs to 13 residues. DNA of the CDR3: TGTGCCACCAGTGATTTCATGAACACTGAAGCTTTCTTT. Protein: CATSDFMNTEAFF.

A remark on this clonotype: A much larger clone differs by one base, so this may be a read error. The J gene is TRBJ2-7, the V gene TRBV3-1; no clear D. The V gene's germline CDR1 is LGHDT and CDR2 YNNKEL (reference sequence). V was trimmed by 5 bases and J by 0 bases, leaving 11 bases between them. CDR3 size: 14 residues. The CDR3 nucleotides are TGTGCCAGCAGCGCAGTAGTTGGCTCCTACGAGCAGTACTTC. It encodes CASSAVVGSYEQYF.

This clonotype was detected a few times. The V call is TRBV7-9, the J call TRBJ2-3, with D perhaps being TRBD1 or TRBD2 (5 bases each). V shed 5 bases and J shed 3 bases, with 15 bases lying between them. The CDR3 length is 15 residues. CDR1 SEHNR and CDR2 FQNEAQ come from the germline V gene (reference sequence). CDR3 coding DNA: TGTGCCAGCAGCCCGCGGGCCAGGGATACAGATACGCAGTATTTT. It is translated as CASSPRARDTDTQYF.

The CDR3 loop reads CASSLSSSAYEQYF. CDR3 sequence (DNA): TGTGCCAGCAGTTTATCGTCTAGCGCCTACGAGCAGTACTTC. This chain uses TRBV27 with TRBJ2-7; possible D gene TRBD2, 6 bases. Germline V gives CDR1 MNHEY, CDR2 SMNVEV (reference sequence). This CDR3 has 14 residues. V shed 0 bases and J shed 2 bases, with 8 bases lying between them.

This clonotype was detected ten times or more. This chain joins TRBV6-1 and TRBJ2-3; D gene unclear. The CDR3 runs 13 residues. Germline CDR1 and CDR2: MNHNS and SASEGT. Deletions cut 5 bases from V and 2 bases from J, with 8 bases between. For the CDR3, the DNA is TGTGCCAGCAGTTCAGGAATCACAGATACGCAGTATTTT. It codes for CASSSGITDTQYF.

This chain joins TRBV29-1 and TRBJ1-4; no clear D. V was pared by 4 bases and J by 0 bases, with 9 bases between. From germline, CDR1 is SQVTM and CDR2 ANQGSEA. This CDR3 has 14 amino acids. The CDR3 DNA reads as TGCAGCGTTGTGGACGATGCAACTAATGAAAAACTGTTTTTT. Protein product: CSVVDDATNEKLFF.

This clonotype was seen repeatedly, ten times or more. The V gene is TRBV9, the J gene TRBJ1-1; D is unclear. The CDR3 extends over 15 amino acids. V was shortened by 0 bases and J by 0 bases, with 9 bases between the two germline ends. Germline loops: CDR1 SGDLS, CDR2 YYNGEE. CDR3: CASSVGESLNTEAFF. DNA of the CDR3: TGTGCCAGCAGCGTAGGGGAAAGTTTGAACACTGAAGCTTTCTTT. Drawing the rest from reference TRBV9 and TRBJ1-1, the complete variable domain is DSGVTQTPKHLITATGQRVTLRCSPRSGDLSVYWYQQSLDQGLQFLIQYYNGEERAKGNILERFSAQQFPDLHSELNLSSLELGDSALYFCASSVGESLNTEAFFGQGTRLTVV.

As to this clonotype: A much larger clonotype is one base distant, so this may be a read error. V is TRBV2 and J is TRBJ2-3, with D perhaps matching TRBD2 (6 bases). The germline CDR1 and CDR2 sequences are SNHLY and FYNNEI. The CDR3 contains 14 residues. V was cut by 10 bases and J by 3 bases, with 17 bases left in between. The CDR3 sequence is CATSRDGQTDTQYF. CDR3 nucleotide sequence: TGTGCCACCTCGCGGGACGGTCAAACAGATACGCAGTATTTT.